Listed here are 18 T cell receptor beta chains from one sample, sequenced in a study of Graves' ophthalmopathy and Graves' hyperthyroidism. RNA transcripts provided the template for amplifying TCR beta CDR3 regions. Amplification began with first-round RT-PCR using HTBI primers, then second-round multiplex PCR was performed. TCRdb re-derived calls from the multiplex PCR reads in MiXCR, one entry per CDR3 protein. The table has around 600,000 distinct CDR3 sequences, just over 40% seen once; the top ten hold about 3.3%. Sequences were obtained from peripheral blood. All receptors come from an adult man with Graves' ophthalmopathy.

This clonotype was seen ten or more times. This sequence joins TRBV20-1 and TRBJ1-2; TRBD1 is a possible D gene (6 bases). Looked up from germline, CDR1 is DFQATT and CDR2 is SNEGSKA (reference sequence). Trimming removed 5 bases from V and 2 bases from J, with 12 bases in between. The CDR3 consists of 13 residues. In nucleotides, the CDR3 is TGCAGTGCTCAACCCGACAGGAACTATGGCTACACCTTC. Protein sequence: CSAQPDRNYGYTF.

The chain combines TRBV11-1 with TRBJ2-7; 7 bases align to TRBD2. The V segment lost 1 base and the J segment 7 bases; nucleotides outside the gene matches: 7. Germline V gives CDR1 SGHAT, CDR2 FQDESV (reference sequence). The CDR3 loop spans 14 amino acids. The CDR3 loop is CASSLDGGSWEQYF. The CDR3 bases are TGTGCCAGCAGCTTAGATGGCGGGAGTTGGGAGCAGTACTTC.

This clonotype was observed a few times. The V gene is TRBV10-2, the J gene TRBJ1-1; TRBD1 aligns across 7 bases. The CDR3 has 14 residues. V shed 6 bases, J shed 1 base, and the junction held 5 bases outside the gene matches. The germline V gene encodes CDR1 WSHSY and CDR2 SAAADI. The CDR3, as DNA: TGCGCCAGCAGCCGCAGACAGGGGAACACTGAAGCTTTCTTT. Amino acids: CASSRRQGNTEAFF.

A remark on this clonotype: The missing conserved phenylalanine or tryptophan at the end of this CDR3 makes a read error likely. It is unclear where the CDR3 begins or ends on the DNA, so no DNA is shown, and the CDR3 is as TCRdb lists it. The CDR3 protein is CASSRPLLA. The V gene is TRBV7-9, the J gene TRBJ2-5; TRBD2, the D gene given by the table, was not confirmed from the DNA. The CDR3 totals 9 residues, both ends included. Germline CDR1 is SEHNR and CDR2 is FQNEAQ (reference sequence).

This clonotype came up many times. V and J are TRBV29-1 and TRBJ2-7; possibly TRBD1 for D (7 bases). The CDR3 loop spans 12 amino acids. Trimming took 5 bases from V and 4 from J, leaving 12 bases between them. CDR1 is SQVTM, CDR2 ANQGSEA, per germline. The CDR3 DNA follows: TGCAGCGTTTGGCAGGGGGGATACGAGCAGTACTTC. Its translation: CSVWQGGYEQYF.

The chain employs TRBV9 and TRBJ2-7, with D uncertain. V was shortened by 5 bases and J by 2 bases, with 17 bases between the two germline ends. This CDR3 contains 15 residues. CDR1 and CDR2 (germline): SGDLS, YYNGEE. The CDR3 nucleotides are TGTGCCAGCAGTGAGGTCGTGGGCCGACCCTACGAGCAGTACTTC. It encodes CASSEVVGRPYEQYF.

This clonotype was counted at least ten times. The chain's CDR3 is CASSEARSRVSPLHF. In DNA form, the CDR3 reads TGTGCCAGCAGTGAAGCGCGATCCCGAGTGTCACCCCTCCACTTT. The chain couples TRBV2 to TRBJ1-6; D call uncertain. Per the germline V gene, CDR1 is SNHLY and CDR2 is FYNNEI. Trimming cost V 0 bases and J 10 bases, with 13 bases left between them. CDR3 length equals 15 residues.

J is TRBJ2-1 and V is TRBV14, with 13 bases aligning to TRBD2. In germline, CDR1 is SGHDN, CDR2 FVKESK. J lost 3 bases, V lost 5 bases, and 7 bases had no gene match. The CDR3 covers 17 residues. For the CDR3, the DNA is TGTGCCAGCAGCAATCGACTAGCGGGGGGTAGCTACAATGAGCAGTTCTTC. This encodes CASSNRLAGGSYNEQFF.

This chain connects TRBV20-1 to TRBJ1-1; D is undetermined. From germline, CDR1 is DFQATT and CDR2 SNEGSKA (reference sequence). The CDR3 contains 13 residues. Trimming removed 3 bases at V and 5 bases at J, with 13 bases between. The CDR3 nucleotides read TGCAGTGCTAGCCCCCTGATGGGAACTGAAGCTTTCTTT. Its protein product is CSASPLMGTEAFF.

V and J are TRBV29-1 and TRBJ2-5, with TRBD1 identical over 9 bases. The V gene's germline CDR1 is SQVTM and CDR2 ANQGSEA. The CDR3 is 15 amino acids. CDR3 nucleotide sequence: TGCAGGGAACTCGCCGGGACAGGGTACCAAGAGACCCAGTACTTC. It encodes CRELAGTGYQETQYF.

The CDR3 bases are TGTGCCATCAGTGAGTCGGGGCAGGGAAACCACGAGCAGTACTTC. This encodes CAISESGQGNHEQYF. The genes are TRBV10-3 and TRBJ2-7; D may be TRBD1 (5 bases). Germline loops: CDR1 ENHRY, CDR2 SYGVKD. The CDR3 is 15 residues long. V lost 0 bases and J lost 5, with 14 bases in between.

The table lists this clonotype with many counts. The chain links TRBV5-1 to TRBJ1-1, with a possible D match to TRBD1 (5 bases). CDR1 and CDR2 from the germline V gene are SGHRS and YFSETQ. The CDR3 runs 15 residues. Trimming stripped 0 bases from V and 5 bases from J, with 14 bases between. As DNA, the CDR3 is TGCGCCAGCAGCTTGGTTCAAGGGGAAGGGACTGAAGCTTTCTTT. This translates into CASSLVQGEGTEAFF.

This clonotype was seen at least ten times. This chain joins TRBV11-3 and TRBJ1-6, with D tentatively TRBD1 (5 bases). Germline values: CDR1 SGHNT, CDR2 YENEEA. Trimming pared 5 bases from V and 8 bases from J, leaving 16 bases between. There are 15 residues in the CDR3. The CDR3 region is CASSRLPGHDSPLHF. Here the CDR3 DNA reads TGTGCCAGCAGCCGCCTTCCAGGACACGATTCACCCCTCCACTTT.

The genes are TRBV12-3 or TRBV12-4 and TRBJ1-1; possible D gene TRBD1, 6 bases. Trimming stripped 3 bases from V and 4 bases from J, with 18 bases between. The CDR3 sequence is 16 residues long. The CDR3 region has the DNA TGTGCCAGCAGTTTTGGAGCTTGGGGGCAGGTCACTGAAGCTTTCTTT. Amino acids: CASSFGAWGQVTEAFF.

The CDR3 region is CASSEQWGSGNTIYF. The CDR3 DNA is TGTGCCAGCAGTGAACAGTGGGGTTCTGGAAACACCATATATTTT. The chain recombines TRBV6-4 with TRBJ1-3; D unresolved. The CDR3 loop spans 15 amino acids. V lost 3 bases, J lost 1 base, and 10 bases lay in between. In germline, CDR1 is MRHNA, CDR2 SNTAGT.

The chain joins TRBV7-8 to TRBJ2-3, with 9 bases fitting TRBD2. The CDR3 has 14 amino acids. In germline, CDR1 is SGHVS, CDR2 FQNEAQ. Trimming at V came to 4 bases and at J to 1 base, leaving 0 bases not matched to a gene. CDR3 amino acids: CASSWTSGTDTQYF. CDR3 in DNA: TGTGCCAGCAGCTGGACTAGCGGCACAGATACGCAGTATTTT.

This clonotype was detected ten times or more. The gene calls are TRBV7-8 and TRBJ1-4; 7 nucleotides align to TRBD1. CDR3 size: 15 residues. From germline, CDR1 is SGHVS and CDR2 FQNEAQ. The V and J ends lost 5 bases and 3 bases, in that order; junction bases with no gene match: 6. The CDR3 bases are TGTGCCAGCAGCGATTACAGGGGCCCTAATGAAAAACTGTTTTTT. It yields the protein CASSDYRGPNEKLFF.

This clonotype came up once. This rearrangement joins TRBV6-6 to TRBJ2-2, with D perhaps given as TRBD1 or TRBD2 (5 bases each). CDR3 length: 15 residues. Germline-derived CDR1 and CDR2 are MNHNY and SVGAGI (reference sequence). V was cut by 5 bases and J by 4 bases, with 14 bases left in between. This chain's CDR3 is CASSAGDAGTGELFF. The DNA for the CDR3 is TGTGCCAGCAGTGCCGGGGACGCCGGCACCGGGGAGCTGTTTTTT.